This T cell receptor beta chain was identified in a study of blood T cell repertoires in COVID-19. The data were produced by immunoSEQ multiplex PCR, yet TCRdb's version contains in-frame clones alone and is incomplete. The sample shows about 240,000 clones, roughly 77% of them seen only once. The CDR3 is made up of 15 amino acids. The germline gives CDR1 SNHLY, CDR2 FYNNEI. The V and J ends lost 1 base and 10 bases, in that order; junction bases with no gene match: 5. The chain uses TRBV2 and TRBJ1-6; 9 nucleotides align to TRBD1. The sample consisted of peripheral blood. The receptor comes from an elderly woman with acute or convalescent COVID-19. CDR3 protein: CASSEETGGSSPLHF. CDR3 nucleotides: TGTGCCAGCAGTGAAGAAACAGGGGGCAGCTCACCCCTCCACTTT.